This T cell receptor (beta chain) was sequenced for a study of blood T cell repertoires in COVID-19 (dated by TCRdb to the early 2020s). General notes on the study: Samples covering the acute and convalescent phases of COVID-19 were provided by collaborators in the United States, Italy and Spain. The repertoires were released in a freely available public database meant as a resource for research on the immune response to SARS-CoV-2. Where available, HLA class I and class II types were taken from metadata supplied by the sample provider and were not determined by assay-based typing. A de-identified subject ID, COVID-19 status, age in years and sex were almost always included in the sample metadata. The material from the prospective study consisted of cDNA or gDNA derived from T cells, B-cell-depleted T cells, or PBMCs. Subjects who had been exposed to COVID-19, were actively infected with it, or had recovered from it provided the deeply sampled blood TCRbeta repertoires that made up the dataset. Samples came from the ongoing ImmuneRACE study (first 160 participants) plus 1,254 subjects from 6 global collaborators.

Broad study findings and their caveats: Clinical and demographic metadata were provided uncurated, with the amount varying by source and participant.

From its cysteine to its phenylalanine, the CDR3 spans 16 amino acids. The sequence is cut down to CDR3 DNA, 48 bases in frame from base 1. The junction shows trimming of 7 bases on V and 3 bases on J, and the gene matches do not reach 9 bases of it. Based on the germline V gene (reference sequence), the CDR1 and CDR2 sequences are MNHEY and SMNVEV. Of note for this clone: Its antigen has not been determined. No base qualities exist here, and no much larger clone lies one base off it.

In the prospective study, participants were about 18 to 95 years old, resided in fewer than 25 geographic areas of the United States, and were enrolled through a virtual design. To assign participants to cohorts, the prospective study relied on clinical history that participants themselves reported in a screening survey and a study questionnaire. ImmuneRACE Cohort 3 recovered participants were defined by two consecutive negative NP/OP PCR tests, healthcare professional clearance, or symptom resolution. In the prospective study, mobile phlebotomists collected whole blood, serum and a nasopharyngeal or oropharyngeal swab from each participant. Participants in the prospective study had the option to provide additional blood draws and questionnaires over a roughly two-month period. Before DNA extraction, blood samples from the prospective study were shipped at room temperature or frozen. The immunoSEQ Assay, a bias-controlled multiplex PCR, was used to amplify TCRbeta CDR3 regions from genomic DNA. From the authors' description of their analysis: Within the assay, amplification of reference gene primers was used to estimate how many nucleated cells each sample contained. To quantify the absolute abundance of each unique TCRbeta CDR3 rearrangement, sequence reads were collapsed and filtered. Productive Simpson clonality was computed per sample as the square root of Simpson's diversity index over productive rearrangements. TCRdb's version of the immuneACCESS table is confined to in-frame rearrangements and falls short of the full clone set. An unresolved V gene accounts for under half of the shortfall where checked; the remainder is of unknown origin. V, J and clone size are taken as reported in that table, and D and trimming were inferred from the DNA itself. This sample lists some 270,000 clones; around 90% were detected once. The ten largest account for 1.7% of the sample.

This clonotype was sampled from a woman in her thirties or forties who had recovered from COVID-19. The V and J segments used are TRBV27 and TRBJ2-2, and 9 junction bases match TRBD2. The specimen was PBMCs or T cells enriched from blood (not recorded which). The CDR3: CASKSGGRVDTGELFF. The DNA reads as follows: TGTGCCAGCAAATCGGGCGGGAGGGTGGACACCGGGGAGCTGTTTTTT.